This T cell receptor (beta chain) comes out of a study of graft-versus-host responses after intestinal transplantation. Turning to the study itself: Every one of the recipients received anti-thymocyte globulin induction and afterwards took tacrolimus and steroids for approximately three years. Findings of the study overall: GvH clones turned up in recipient marrow; some had shown up first in ileum or blood.

Researchers processed graft tissue to release intraepithelial and lamina propria lymphocytes. Profiling relied on immunoSEQ multiplex PCR, and the TCRdb table lists in-frame clones only, not all of them. The data hold thousands of clones, with around 68% observed a single time. Per germline, CDR1 ENHRY and CDR2 SYGVKD. V lost 6 bases to trimming and J lost 5 bases; unmatched junction nucleotides: 8. The CDR3 covers 15 residues. A note on this clone: As yet, its antigen is unknown.

J is TRBJ1-2 and V is TRBV10-3; 11 bases fit TRBD1. The sequence was obtained from a human patient who received an intestinal transplant, so some T cells may come from the graft donor. The specimen was ileum tissue, collected approximately 55 days after transplant. CDR3 DNA sequence: TGTGCCATCAGCGATACGGGACAGGGGGTTTATGGCTACACCTTC. It specifies CAISDTGQGVYGYTF.